The clone carrying this TCR beta chain was detected ten times or more. The antigen is not known. PBMCs numbering 2 million and stored at -80 C yielded the unsorted libraries. The ends were cut back, 3 bases at V and 6 bases at J, with 11 bases in the middle. This CDR3 has 13 residues. Each TCR transcript was tagged with a 10-nucleotide random UMI during 5'RACE. TCRdb re-called the 5' RACE reads with MiXCR, one entry per CDR3 protein. The sample includes around 46,000 distinct CDR3 sequences, about 2% of them seen just once. This entry belongs to a study of neurological immune-mediated disorders. Study results and limitations: It was the repertoires of 18 of 34 multiple sclerosis patients that phylogenetic grouping placed in one related-CDR3 cluster, which is a possible signature. Clinical and MRI features did not associate with the cluster found in multiple sclerosis patients.

Sequencing used PBMCs. The sequence derives from a woman aged 40 to 49 with multiple sclerosis. This chain joins TRBV12-3 or TRBV12-4 and TRBJ1-2; no reliable D call. The CDR3 DNA reads TGTGCCAGCAGTTTCGAAGGAGTGAATGGCTACACCTTC. It codes for CASSFEGVNGYTF.